One and the same sample provided the 17 T cell receptor beta chains below, sequenced in a study of CD8 T cells in Susac syndrome. Reverse transcription of roughly 0.5 to 1 ug RNA was performed with random hexamers. A single record per CDR3 protein comes from TCRdb applying MiXCR to the immunoSEQ multiplex PCR reads. The sample has 100,000 to 150,000 distinct CDR3 sequences, roughly 95% seen once. The sample comprised CD4+ T cells from PBMCs. These receptors were collected from a human donor with Susac syndrome.

The chain has TRBV27 and TRBJ2-7; tentatively, D is TRBD1 (6 bases). V lost 3 bases and J lost 4, with 7 bases in between. This CDR3 is 12 amino acids long. Germline loops: CDR1 MNHEY, CDR2 SMNVEV (reference sequence). The CDR3 DNA sequence: TGTGCCAGCAGTTTGAGGGGGTACGAGCAGTACTTC. It is translated as CASSLRGYEQYF.

This clonotype has just one count. The chain couples TRBV20-1 to TRBJ1-1, with a possible D match to TRBD1 (5 bases). This CDR3 has 13 residues. Germline CDR1 is DFQATT and CDR2 is SNEGSKA (reference sequence). V lost 2 bases and J 1 base, leaving 8 bases between the germline ends. The CDR3 DNA is TGCAGTGCTAGATTCGGACAGAACACTGAAGCTTTCTTT. Translating it yields CSARFGQNTEAFF.

CDR3 nucleotide sequence: TGCGCCAGCAGCTTGGGGACTAGCGGGAGACTCACAGATACGCAGTATTTT. Residues: CASSLGTSGRLTDTQYF. The rearrangement joins TRBV5-1 to TRBJ2-3, with 13 bases aligning to TRBD2. V lost 0 bases, J lost 2 bases, and 3 bases stayed unmatched. CDR1 SGHRS and CDR2 YFSETQ come from the germline V gene. The CDR3 covers 17 residues.

This chain connects TRBV7-8 to TRBJ2-6; D is uncertain. CDR3 length equals 14 residues. Germline V gene data show CDR1 as SGHVS and CDR2 as FQNEAQ. The V end was cut by 6 bases, the J end by 8 bases, with 14 bases between. CDR3 loop: CASSPNGLSNVLTF. In DNA, the CDR3 is TGTGCCAGCAGTCCGAATGGTCTCTCCAACGTCCTGACTTTC.

This clonotype has a single count. The gene calls are TRBV12-3 or TRBV12-4 and TRBJ2-7, with D hard to call. CDR3 length: 13 amino acids. V lost 4 bases to trimming and J lost 0 bases, with 7 bases between them. The CDR3 bases are TGTGCCAGCAGTTCAGTCAACTCCTACGAGCAGTACTTC. Translation: CASSSVNSYEQYF.

The chain has TRBV27 and TRBJ1-2; a possible D gene is TRBD1 (6 bases). Trimming removed 6 bases at V and 8 bases at J, with 13 bases between. CDR1 MNHEY and CDR2 SMNVEV come from the germline V gene (reference sequence). The CDR3 contains 12 residues. The CDR3 DNA follows: TGTGCCAGCAGGCGACAGGAAGGCGGCTACACCTTC. As protein: CASRRQEGGYTF.

The chain is built from TRBV7-9 and TRBJ1-1; no definite D call. The CDR3 length is 12 residues. Germline CDR1 SEHNR, CDR2 FQNEAQ (reference sequence). Trimming took off 5 bases at V and 4 bases at J, with 8 bases between the two ends. CDR3 coding DNA: TGTGCCAGCAGCCCCACCATCACTGAAGCTTTCTTT. Residues: CASSPTITEAFF.

This clonotype appeared once. The V gene is TRBV20-1, the J gene TRBJ2-7; 11 bases map to TRBD2. The J segment lost 4 bases and the V segment lost 3 bases, leaving 5 bases of the junction unmatched. There are 14 residues in the CDR3. Looked up from germline, CDR1 is DFQATT and CDR2 is SNEGSKA (reference sequence). CDR3 in amino acids: CSASGGLADYEQYF. The CDR3 nucleotides read TGCAGTGCTAGCGGGGGACTAGCGGATTACGAGCAGTACTTC.

The chain links TRBV28 to TRBJ1-4; D gene uncertain. The V end lost 6 bases, the J end lost 8 bases, and 7 bases lay between the germline ends. The CDR3 consists of 11 residues. In germline, CDR1 is MDHEN, CDR2 SYDVKM. This CDR3 is CASRTYEKLFF. CDR3 nucleotides: TGTGCCAGCAGGACATACGAAAAACTGTTTTTT.

V usage is TRBV29-1 and J usage is TRBJ2-5; D unresolved. Germline CDR1 and CDR2: SQVTM and ANQGSEA. Trimming left V 4 bases short and J 4 bases short, with 7 bases between. This CDR3 spans 11 amino acids. The CDR3: CSVVKLETQYF. The DNA of the CDR3 is TGCAGCGTTGTGAAATTAGAGACCCAGTACTTC.

This chain connects TRBV5-6 to TRBJ1-5; possible D gene TRBD1, 5 bases. CDR1 SGHDT and CDR2 YYEEEE come from the germline V gene. The germline V and J ends were trimmed by 2 bases and 9 bases, with 12 bases remaining between them. CDR3 length: 13 residues. The CDR3 loop is CASSFSQGRPQHF. CDR3 DNA sequence: TGTGCCAGCAGCTTTTCCCAGGGTCGGCCCCAGCATTTT.

The genes are TRBV19 and TRBJ1-1, with D uncertain. The CDR3 has 14 amino acids. V dropped 3 bases and J dropped 0 bases, with 8 bases sitting between them. Germline CDR1 LNHDA, CDR2 SQIVND (reference sequence). The CDR3 DNA sequence: TGTGCCAGTAGTATCAGAGGGATGAACACTGAAGCTTTCTTT. Amino acid sequence: CASSIRGMNTEAFF.

This rearrangement joins TRBV7-8 to TRBJ2-6, with 9 positions matching TRBD1. Germline V gives CDR1 SGHVS, CDR2 FQNEAQ. The CDR3 loop spans 16 amino acids. With V trimmed by 5 bases and J by 2 bases, 4 bases remained unmatched. CDR3 loop: CASSLGTGTGANVLTF. CDR3 DNA sequence: TGTGCCAGCAGCCTAGGGACAGGGACTGGGGCCAACGTCCTGACTTTC.

The J gene is TRBJ1-2, the V gene TRBV7-6; D is unclear. Trimming cost V 3 bases and J 8 bases, with 16 bases left between them. Germline CDR1 reads SGHVS; CDR2 reads FNYEAQ. This CDR3 has 14 amino acids. The CDR3 DNA is TGTGCCAGCAGCTTCGACCGGACCCCCGGCGGCTACACCTTC. Its protein product is CASSFDRTPGGYTF.

The V and J genes are TRBV7-2 and TRBJ2-1; either TRBD1 or TRBD2 may supply D (6 bases each). This CDR3 has 15 amino acids. The ends were cut back, 6 bases at V and 2 bases at J, with 14 bases in the middle. Per the germline V gene, CDR1 is SGHTA and CDR2 is FQGNSA. CDR3 nucleotides: TGTGCCAGCAGTTGGGGGGCAGGGGCCTACAATGAGCAGTTCTTC. The encoded protein is CASSWGAGAYNEQFF.

The rearrangement joins TRBV3-1 to TRBJ1-1; weak D call: TRBD1 (6 bases). The CDR3 has 16 residues. CDR1 and CDR2 from the germline V gene are LGHDT and YNNKEL (reference sequence). V was cut by 4 bases and J by 1 base, with 16 bases left in between. The CDR3 loop is CASSPRAPGANTEAFF. CDR3 nucleotides: TGTGCCAGCAGCCCTAGGGCGCCAGGGGCGAACACTGAAGCTTTCTTT.

The chain carries TRBV6-1 and TRBJ1-1, with D possibly being TRBD1 (5 bases). The germline V gene encodes CDR1 MNHNS and CDR2 SASEGT. V dropped 1 base and J dropped 11 bases, with 11 bases sitting between them. The CDR3 has 12 residues. In DNA form, the CDR3 reads TGTGCCAGCAGTGAAGAGAAAGGGACGGCTTTCTTT. Its protein is CASSEEKGTAFF.